The 23 T cell receptor beta chains below come from one sample, sequenced in a study of cytomegalovirus exposure and HLA in healthy donors. PCR used 60 Vbeta primers and 13 Jbeta primers. Assay: immunoSEQ multiplex PCR; the TCRdb copy retains only in-frame clones and omits some. The data hold 65,000 to 95,000 clones, with about 80% observed a single time. The material sequenced was PBMCs. These receptors came from a man aged 45-65 years in good health and CMV-seronegative.

This clone occurred a few times. This chain links TRBV18 with TRBJ2-1, with 7 bases lining up with TRBD2. Germline V gives CDR1 KGHSH, CDR2 LQKENI. With 8 bases clipped from V and 10 bases from J, the junction kept 11 bases outside the gene matches. The CDR3 covers 13 residues. In DNA, the CDR3 is TGTGCCAGCCGCTCCAGCGGGGCTTGGGAGCAGTTCTTC. Its protein is CASRSSGAWEQFF.

This chain links TRBV5-4 with TRBJ1-3, with D unresolved. CDR3 length: 15 residues. Germline V gene sequence: CDR1 SGHNT, CDR2 YYREEE (reference sequence). V was cut by 2 bases and J by 0 bases, with 9 bases left in between. Written as DNA, the CDR3 is TGTGCCAGCAGCTTCACCGGCGGCTCTGGAAACACCATATATTTT. It is translated as CASSFTGGSGNTIYF.

The chain joins TRBV27 to TRBJ2-3; 10 bases are a match to TRBD2. Germline lookup yields CDR1 MNHEY and CDR2 SMNVEV (reference sequence). J was trimmed by 1 base and V by 4 bases; bases with no gene match: 2. The CDR3 is 15 amino acids. The CDR3 bases are TGTGCCAGCAGTTCACTAGCGGGGCGCACAGATACGCAGTATTTT. Protein sequence: CASSSLAGRTDTQYF.

This chain uses TRBV27 with TRBJ1-6; D unresolved. Germline V gene sequence: CDR1 MNHEY, CDR2 SMNVEV (reference sequence). This CDR3 is 17 amino acids long. V shed 3 bases and J shed 0 bases, with 12 bases lying between them. CDR3 DNA sequence: TGTGCCAGCAGTTTCCCGCCCGGGAGCTCCTATAATTCACCCCTCCACTTT. Translating it yields CASSFPPGSSYNSPLHF.

This chain joins TRBV19 and TRBJ1-1; D gene unclear. The CDR3 covers 13 residues. Per germline, CDR1 LNHDA and CDR2 SQIVND (reference sequence). Trimming shortened V by 5 bases and J by 1 base, and 8 bases separated the two germline ends. In DNA, the CDR3 is TGTGCCAGTAGTCCGCCGGGGAACACTGAAGCTTTCTTT. It codes for CASSPPGNTEAFF.

The chain carries TRBV7-8 and TRBJ2-5; TRBD1 aligns across 8 bases. Per germline, CDR1 SGHVS and CDR2 FQNEAQ. V trimming: 5 bases; J trimming: 4 bases; junction bases outside the gene matches: 3. This CDR3 spans 13 amino acids. CDR3 sequence reads: CASSPGGVETQYF. DNA of the CDR3: TGTGCCAGCAGCCCAGGGGGCGTAGAGACCCAGTACTTC.

The rearrangement links TRBV5-1 to TRBJ2-5; TRBD1 might be the D (6 bases). Germline V lookup: CDR1 SGHRS, CDR2 YFSETQ. V lost 0 bases and J lost 1, with 13 bases in between. This CDR3 has 16 amino acids. In nucleotides, the CDR3 is TGCGCCAGCAGCTTGGGGGGAACAGGGATCCAAGAGACCCAGTACTTC. Translating gives CASSLGGTGIQETQYF.

The chain recombines TRBV2 with TRBJ1-2, with unresolved D. V gave up 2 bases and J gave up 6 bases, with 4 bases separating them. This CDR3 contains 11 residues. Germline V lookup: CDR1 SNHLY, CDR2 FYNNEI. CDR3: CASSEFDGYTF. The CDR3 bases are TGTGCCAGCAGTGAATTCGATGGCTACACCTTC.

The chain recombines TRBV29-1 with TRBJ2-7; 7 positions match TRBD2. Trimming cost V 6 bases and J 3 bases; bases outside gene matches: 11. Germline V lookup: CDR1 SQVTM, CDR2 ANQGSEA. This CDR3 is 14 amino acids long. The CDR3, as DNA: TGCAGCGTGGGGGGAGGGCGAGCACTCTACGAGCAGTACTTC. It codes for CSVGGGRALYEQYF.

The V and J genes are TRBV25-1 and TRBJ2-3, with TRBD2 matching over 11 bases. Germline CDR1 is MGHDK and CDR2 is SYGVNS. The CDR3 runs 17 residues. V lost 3 bases to trimming and J lost 0 bases; unmatched junction nucleotides: 5. The chain's CDR3 is CASSDPGLAGSTDTQYF. CDR3 sequence (DNA): TGTGCCAGCAGTGACCCTGGACTAGCGGGTAGCACAGATACGCAGTATTTT.

The chain is built from TRBV7-9 and TRBJ1-5, with a tentative D call TRBD1 (6 bases). CDR3 length: 18 residues. The V end was cut by 1 base, the J end by 1 base, with 17 bases between. Looked up from germline, CDR1 is SEHNR and CDR2 is FQNEAQ (reference sequence). The CDR3 sequence is CASSLGRGAGISNQPQHF. CDR3 sequence (DNA): TGTGCCAGCAGCTTAGGTCGGGGGGCCGGTATAAGCAATCAGCCCCAGCATTTT.

This chain joins TRBV9 and TRBJ1-3; 7 bases fit TRBD1. The V segment lost 3 bases and the J segment 0 bases; nucleotides outside the gene matches: 9. Germline-derived CDR1 and CDR2 are SGDLS and YYNGEE. The CDR3 spans 17 residues. CDR3 nucleotides: TGTGCCAGCAGCGCCCTGGGACAGCAGAGCTCTGGAAACACCATATATTTT. Amino acids: CASSALGQQSSGNTIYF.

The rearrangement joins TRBV5-6 to TRBJ1-4, with D possibly TRBD1 on 6 matching bases. Trimming removed 2 bases at V and 0 bases at J, with 11 bases between. The CDR3 length is 16 residues. The germline V gene has CDR1 SGHDT and CDR2 YYEEEE. In DNA form, the CDR3 reads TGTGCCAGCAGCTTCTGGGGGCCTACAACTAATGAAAAACTGTTTTTT. It yields the protein CASSFWGPTTNEKLFF.

V and J are TRBV7-9 and TRBJ1-1; D unclear. The CDR3 totals 13 residues. V lost 2 bases and J 1 base, leaving 5 bases between the germline ends. Germline-derived CDR1 and CDR2 are SEHNR and FQNEAQ (reference sequence). This CDR3 is CASSLNGNTEAFF. As DNA, the CDR3 is TGTGCCAGCAGCTTAAACGGGAACACTGAAGCTTTCTTT.

This rearrangement joins TRBV2 to TRBJ2-3, with 11 bases identical to TRBD2. There are 15 residues in the CDR3. V dropped 4 bases and J dropped 2; count of bases not matched to a gene: 2. CDR1 and CDR2 (germline): SNHLY, FYNNEI. The CDR3 nucleotides read TGTGCCAGCAGTGGACTAGCGGGGCCCACAGATACGCAGTATTTT. This codes for CASSGLAGPTDTQYF. The full variable domain, completed using reference TRBV2 and TRBJ2-3, is EPEVTQTPSHQVTQMGQEVILRCVPISNHLYFYWYRQILGQKVEFLVSFYNNEISEKSEIFDDQFSVERPDGSNFTLKIRSTKLEDSAMYFCASSGLAGPTDTQYFGPGTRLTVL.

V gene TRBV5-1 combines with J gene TRBJ2-7; TRBD2 aligns across 7 bases. This CDR3 spans 15 amino acids. Germline V gene sequence: CDR1 SGHRS, CDR2 YFSETQ. Unmatched junction bases numbered 5, after V lost 2 bases and J lost 0 bases. CDR3 sequence: CASSFGAGDSYEQYF. The CDR3 nucleotides read TGCGCCAGCAGCTTCGGGGCGGGGGACTCCTACGAGCAGTACTTC. The full variable domain, its missing parts supplied by reference TRBV5-1 and TRBJ2-7, is KAGVTQTPRYLIKTRGQQVTLSCSPISGHRSVSWYQQTPGQGLQFLFEYFSETQRNKGNFPGRFSGRQFSNSRSEMNVSTLELGDSALYLCASSFGAGDSYEQYFGPGTRLTVT.

CDR3 nucleotides: TGTGCCAGCAGTAGAAGAACAGGGGCCCATTTT. This translates into CASSRRTGAHF. The chain has TRBV28 and TRBJ1-5, with 7 nucleotides matching TRBD1. The junction had 8 bases not matched to a gene; V was cut back by 5 bases and J by 16 bases. Per the germline V gene, CDR1 is MDHEN and CDR2 is SYDVKM. The length of the CDR3 is 11 residues.

The chain recombines TRBV9 with TRBJ2-2; 7 nucleotides line up with TRBD1. Trimming at V came to 4 bases and at J to 5 bases, leaving 11 bases not matched to a gene. Germline V gene data show CDR1 as SGDLS and CDR2 as YYNGEE. This CDR3 has 16 residues. DNA of the CDR3: TGTGCCAGCAGCACACGGGACAGCCTCGGGACCGGGGAGCTGTTTTTT. Translation: CASSTRDSLGTGELFF.

The rearrangement joins TRBV27 to TRBJ2-1, with D possibly being TRBD1 (6 bases). V lost 6 bases to trimming and J lost 4 bases, with 13 bases between them. This CDR3 contains 14 residues. Germline V gene lookup returns CDR1 MNHEY and CDR2 SMNVEV (reference sequence). In DNA, the CDR3 is TGTGCCAGCAGGACGACGCAGGGGTACAATGAGCAGTTCTTC. The encoded protein is CASRTTQGYNEQFF.

The V gene is TRBV13, the J gene TRBJ2-6; TRBD1 matches at 9 bases. Per germline, CDR1 PRHDT and CDR2 FYEKMQ (reference sequence). V lost 7 bases, J lost 6 bases, and 7 bases stayed unmatched. The CDR3 is 15 amino acids. CDR3 coding DNA: TGTGCCAGCACCACGGACAGGGGCGAGGCCAACGTCCTGACTTTC. It is translated as CASTTDRGEANVLTF. Full variable domain (rest looked up from reference TRBV13 and TRBJ2-6): AAGVIQSPRHLIKEKRETATLKCYPIPRHDTVYWYQQGPGQDPQFLISFYEKMQSDKGSIPDRFSAQQFSDYHSELNMSSLELGDSALYFCASTTDRGEANVLTFGAGSRLTVL.

This clone was counted only a few times. This CDR3 reads CASSQRDTYNYGYTF. In nucleotides, the CDR3 is TGCGCCAGCAGCCAAAGGGACACCTACAACTATGGCTACACCTTC. This chain uses TRBV4-3 with TRBJ1-2, with a tentative D call TRBD1 (6 bases). This CDR3 is 15 amino acids long. CDR1 LGHNA and CDR2 YSLEER come from the germline V gene. V was clipped by 2 bases and J by 2 bases, with 12 bases between them.

In nucleotides, the CDR3 is TGTGCCAGCAGTTTTAGTACTAGCGGGGGGCTGCCCCCTGAGCAGTACTTC. This encodes CASSFSTSGGLPPEQYF. V and J are TRBV27 and TRBJ2-7, with 12 bases fitting TRBD2. The junction had 13 bases not matched to a gene; V was cut back by 3 bases and J by 7 bases. The CDR3 has 17 residues. Germline values: CDR1 MNHEY, CDR2 SMNVEV (reference sequence).

The chain couples TRBV19 to TRBJ2-5, with D possibly being TRBD2 (7 bases). CDR1 and CDR2 (germline): LNHDA, SQIVND (reference sequence). The CDR3 spans 16 residues. V lost 4 bases to trimming and J lost 6 bases, with 21 bases between them. The CDR3 sequence is CASSSEGGRWSKTQYF. The CDR3 nucleotides read TGTGCCAGTAGTAGCGAGGGGGGGCGATGGAGTAAGACCCAGTACTTC.